The clone carrying this TCR beta chain was seen a handful of times. TCRdb called the 5' RACE reads again in MiXCR, with one record for every CDR3 protein. The table records hundreds of thousands of distinct CDR3 sequences, approximately 24% of them present only once. The CDR3 contains 15 residues. Looked up from germline, CDR1 is LGHDT and CDR2 is YNNKEL (reference sequence). V lost 1 base to trimming and J lost 3 bases, with 12 bases between them. This sample is part of a study of identical twins. A further study also used this sample, focusing on T cells expressing NK-cell markers.

Input material: CD4+ T cells sorted from blood. The receptor was derived from a young woman in good health. The genes are TRBV3-1 and TRBJ1-1, with D unresolved. The CDR3 DNA reads as TGTGCCAGCAGCCAAGCTCCCATTGCGGACACTGAAGCTTTCTTT. It codes for CASSQAPIADTEAFF.